These 21 T cell receptor beta chains originate from one sample sequenced in a study of spatial heterogeneity in lung cancer. Using its own MiXCR run on the 5' RACE reads, TCRdb lists one record per CDR3 protein. The table has approximately 50,000 distinct CDR3 sequences, roughly 8.1% seen once. Time point reported: blood at routine non-recurrence follow-up after resection. Sequencing was performed on whole RNA extracted from tumor and nontumor lung tissue, or from frozen PBMC, and the material was left unsorted. The sample was PBMCs, taken at follow-up. The receptors shown here come from a female donor with early-stage non-small cell lung cancer.

This clonotype was seen repeatedly, ten times or more. In DNA, the CDR3 is TGTGCCAGCAGTGAGTCAGCGGGGCCCTACAATGAGCAGTTCTTC. Translating it yields CASSESAGPYNEQFF. This sequence joins TRBV2 and TRBJ2-1; 7 bases match TRBD2. Unmatched junction bases numbered 4, after V lost 3 bases and J lost 2 bases. CDR1 is SNHLY, CDR2 FYNNEI, per germline. This CDR3 spans 15 amino acids. Full variable domain (missing parts from reference TRBV2 and TRBJ2-1): EPEVTQTPSHQVTQMGQEVILRCVPISNHLYFYWYRQILGQKVEFLVSFYNNEISEKSEIFDDQFSVERPDGSNFTLKIRSTKLEDSAMYFCASSESAGPYNEQFFGPGTRLTVL.

The J gene is TRBJ2-1, the V gene TRBV7-8, with TRBD2 matching over 8 bases. This CDR3 is 16 amino acids long. Germline lookup yields CDR1 SGHVS and CDR2 FQNEAQ. V was pared by 2 bases and J by 4 bases, with 7 bases of the junction left unmatched. In DNA, the CDR3 is TGTGCCAGCAGCTTAAGCGGGGGCCGAGGATACAATGAGCAGTTCTTC. Amino acid sequence: CASSLSGGRGYNEQFF.

This clonotype was counted many times. J is TRBJ2-7 and V is TRBV28; 8 positions agree with TRBD2. The germline gives CDR1 MDHEN, CDR2 SYDVKM. V was clipped by 6 bases and J by 3 bases; unmatched bases: 7. The CDR3 runs 14 residues. The CDR3: CASSQGLDGYEQYF. The CDR3 region has the DNA TGTGCCAGCAGCCAGGGACTAGACGGCTACGAGCAGTACTTC.

This clonotype has only a few counts. J is TRBJ2-3 and V is TRBV3-1; a possible D gene is TRBD2 (6 bases). The CDR3 loop spans 13 amino acids. V was pared by 4 bases and J by 12 bases, with 17 bases between. CDR1 is LGHDT, CDR2 YNNKEL, per germline (reference sequence). The CDR3 DNA reads as TGTGCCAGCAGCCGCGGAAAAAGACTAGTTCAGTATTTT. Translated, it gives CASSRGKRLVQYF.

This clonotype was observed a few times. The rearrangement uses TRBV20-1 and TRBJ2-3, with a weak D call TRBD2 (7 bases). The V end lost 3 bases, the J end lost 5 bases, and 12 bases lay between the germline ends. Germline-derived CDR1 and CDR2 are DFQATT and SNEGSKA (reference sequence). The CDR3 has 13 residues. DNA for the CDR3: TGCAGTGCTAGGGGGGGGCCAAAAGATACGCAGTATTTT. It encodes CSARGGPKDTQYF.

This clonotype was counted only a few times. The V call is TRBV11-1, the J call TRBJ2-1; D is ambiguous. V gave up 5 bases and J gave up 7 bases, with 15 bases separating them. Germline V lookup: CDR1 SGHAT, CDR2 FQDESV (reference sequence). This CDR3 is built from 14 residues. The CDR3 reads CASSPGPEGNEQFF. DNA for the CDR3: TGTGCCAGCAGCCCGGGTCCCGAAGGGAATGAGCAGTTCTTC. The complete variable domain, with remaining parts taken from reference TRBV11-1 and TRBJ2-1, reads EAEVAQSPRYKITEKSQAVAFWCDPISGHATLYWYRQILGQGPELLVQFQDESVVDDSQLPKDRFSAERLKGVDSTLKIQPAELGDSAMYLCASSPGPEGNEQFFGPGTRLTVL.

This clonotype has a single count. The rearrangement links TRBV2 to TRBJ2-3, with 8 bases aligning to TRBD2. Trimming removed 9 bases from V and 1 base from J; junction bases left unmatched: 3. Germline-derived CDR1 and CDR2 are SNHLY and FYNNEI. The CDR3 consists of 13 residues. The CDR3 DNA sequence: TGTGCCAGTACGCGGGGGGGCACAGATACGCAGTATTTT. It is translated as CASTRGGTDTQYF.

CDR3 region: CASTDRRGAGNQPQHF. The CDR3 coding sequence is TGTGCCAGTACCGACCGGCGGGGGGCCGGCAATCAGCCCCAGCATTTT. The genes are TRBV19 and TRBJ1-5, with D possibly matching TRBD1 (6 bases). The CDR3 sequence is 16 residues long. CDR1 is LNHDA, CDR2 SQIVND, per germline (reference sequence). The V end lost 7 bases, the J end lost 2 bases, and 18 bases lay between the germline ends. The complete variable domain, with remaining parts taken from reference TRBV19 and TRBJ1-5, reads DGGITQSPKYLFRKEGQNVTLSCEQNLNHDAMYWYRQDPGQGLRLIYYSQIVNDFQKGDIAEGYSVSREKKESFPLTVTSAQKNPTAFYLCASTDRRGAGNQPQHFGDGTRLSIL.

This chain links TRBV2 with TRBJ1-2, with TRBD1 matching over 8 bases. Trimming at V came to 7 bases and at J to 2 bases, leaving 6 bases not matched to a gene. This CDR3 is 14 amino acids long. CDR1 and CDR2 (germline): SNHLY, FYNNEI. As DNA, the CDR3 is TGTGCCAGCAACATGCAGGGGGCGAACTATGGCTACACCTTC. Translating it yields CASNMQGANYGYTF.

This clonotype was picked up many times. This chain joins TRBV11-2 and TRBJ1-5, with D uncertain. Germline assignment: CDR1 SGHAT and CDR2 FQNNGV. Deletions cut 3 bases from V and 4 bases from J, with 13 bases between. The CDR3 is 15 amino acids. The CDR3 sequence is CASSLRAGSNQPQHF. The CDR3 DNA is TGTGCCAGCAGCTTGCGGGCCGGGTCAAATCAGCCCCAGCATTTT.

This clonotype was detected ten times or more. V usage is TRBV7-2 and J usage is TRBJ1-1; the match to TRBD1 covers 12 bases. With V trimmed by 5 bases and J by 0 bases, 7 bases remained unmatched. The CDR3 consists of 17 residues. The germline V gene has CDR1 SGHTA and CDR2 FQGNSA. The CDR3 sequence is CASSPHRDRGLNTEAFF. The CDR3 DNA reads as TGTGCCAGCAGCCCCCATCGGGACAGGGGGCTGAACACTGAAGCTTTCTTT. Full variable domain (missing parts from reference TRBV7-2 and TRBJ1-1): GAGVSQSPSNKVTEKGKDVELRCDPISGHTALYWYRQSLGQGLEFLIYFQGNSAPDKSGLPSDRFSAERTGGSVSTLTIQRTQQEDSAVYLCASSPHRDRGLNTEAFFGQGTRLTVV.

This clonotype came up a few times. V usage is TRBV4-2 and J usage is TRBJ1-4; D unclear. This CDR3 has 17 residues. CDR1 and CDR2 (germline): LGHNA, YNFKEQ. Trimming removed 1 base from V and 2 bases from J, with 14 bases in between. Written as DNA, the CDR3 is TGTGCCAGCAGCCAAGGCCGCGGTGGAGAGACTAATGAAAAACTGTTTTTT. Protein sequence: CASSQGRGGETNEKLFF.

The sample holds many counts of this clonotype. The chain links TRBV7-3 to TRBJ1-1; D gene ambiguous. V was clipped by 2 bases and J by 4 bases, with 14 bases between them. The CDR3 covers 15 residues. Germline values: CDR1 SGHTA, CDR2 FQGTGA. The CDR3 sequence: CASSLSGQLGTEAFF. The CDR3 nucleotides read TGTGCCAGCAGCTTATCCGGGCAGTTGGGCACTGAAGCTTTCTTT.

This clonotype was picked up many times. V gene TRBV20-1 combines with J gene TRBJ1-1; 7 bases are a match to TRBD1. V was clipped by 5 bases and J by 4 bases; unmatched bases: 10. Germline-derived CDR1 and CDR2 are DFQATT and SNEGSKA (reference sequence). This CDR3 spans 14 amino acids. The DNA for the CDR3 is TGCAGTGCTTCAGAAACAGGGGCACCCACTGAAGCTTTCTTT. Translation: CSASETGAPTEAFF.

This clonotype was counted many times. The V and J genes are TRBV11-2 and TRBJ2-3, with TRBD2 matching over 7 bases. The CDR3 totals 17 residues. Trimming took 5 bases from V and 2 from J; bases not matched to a gene: 13. CDR1 is SGHAT, CDR2 FQNNGV, per germline. The CDR3 reads CASSPKWGGTNTDTQYF. As DNA, the CDR3 is TGTGCCAGCAGCCCCAAATGGGGGGGGACGAACACAGATACGCAGTATTTT. The full variable domain, completed using reference TRBV11-2 and TRBJ2-3, is EAGVAQSPRYKIIEKRQSVAFWCNPISGHATLYWYQQILGQGPKLLIQFQNNGVVDDSQLPKDRFSAERLKGVDSTLKIQPAKLEDSAVYLCASSPKWGGTNTDTQYFGPGTRLTVL.

The rearrangement links TRBV5-1 to TRBJ1-6; no reliable D call. The CDR3 loop spans 15 amino acids. V was cut by 4 bases and J by 9 bases, with 17 bases left in between. In germline, CDR1 is SGHRS, CDR2 YFSETQ. The DNA of the CDR3 is TGCGCCAGCAGCCTAAGCTTTGGAAGCGGTTCACCCCTCCACTTT. Its translation: CASSLSFGSGSPLHF.

This clonotype was picked up many times. This chain links TRBV5-1 with TRBJ2-1; the D is unclear. The CDR3 has 13 amino acids. The ends were cut back, 5 bases at V and 1 base at J, with 7 bases in the middle. Per the germline V gene, CDR1 is SGHRS and CDR2 is YFSETQ. The CDR3 DNA reads TGCGCCAGCAGGCCACTATCCTACAATGAGCAGTTCTTC. This codes for CASRPLSYNEQFF.

This clonotype was counted only a few times. The chain carries TRBV27 and TRBJ2-7; D may be TRBD1 or TRBD2 (5 bases each). The ends were cut back, 5 bases at V and 2 bases at J, with 16 bases in the middle. Per the germline V gene, CDR1 is MNHEY and CDR2 is SMNVEV (reference sequence). CDR3 length equals 15 residues. The CDR3 loop is CASSTPGTVPYEQYF. CDR3 nucleotides: TGTGCCAGCAGTACACCTGGGACGGTTCCCTACGAGCAGTACTTC.

This clonotype has only a few counts. This sequence joins TRBV15 and TRBJ1-2; 7 nucleotides align to TRBD1. CDR3 length: 16 residues. CDR1 LNHNV and CDR2 YYDKDF come from the germline V gene (reference sequence). V shed 4 bases, J shed 5 bases, and the junction held 13 bases outside the gene matches. The CDR3 is CATSKKRGQMIYGYTF. The CDR3 nucleotides read TGTGCCACCAGCAAAAAACGGGGACAGATGATTTATGGCTACACCTTC.

This clonotype was picked up many times. V and J are TRBV7-8 and TRBJ1-1; a weak D match, TRBD1 (5 bases). Germline CDR1 and CDR2: SGHVS and FQNEAQ. The CDR3 contains 14 residues. V lost 5 bases and J lost 0, with 10 bases in between. CDR3 sequence (DNA): TGTGCCAGCAGCCCATCGACAGTGAACACTGAAGCTTTCTTT. Protein sequence: CASSPSTVNTEAFF.

This clonotype was counted many times. The chain employs TRBV9 and TRBJ2-6; 13 bases are shared with TRBD2. Germline CDR1 reads SGDLS; CDR2 reads YYNGEE. CDR3 size: 17 residues. V lost 3 bases, J lost 6 bases, and 6 bases stayed unmatched. As DNA, the CDR3 is TGTGCCAGCAGCGGACTAGCGGGGGGCACTGCGGCCAACGTCCTGACTTTC. This gives the protein CASSGLAGGTAANVLTF.